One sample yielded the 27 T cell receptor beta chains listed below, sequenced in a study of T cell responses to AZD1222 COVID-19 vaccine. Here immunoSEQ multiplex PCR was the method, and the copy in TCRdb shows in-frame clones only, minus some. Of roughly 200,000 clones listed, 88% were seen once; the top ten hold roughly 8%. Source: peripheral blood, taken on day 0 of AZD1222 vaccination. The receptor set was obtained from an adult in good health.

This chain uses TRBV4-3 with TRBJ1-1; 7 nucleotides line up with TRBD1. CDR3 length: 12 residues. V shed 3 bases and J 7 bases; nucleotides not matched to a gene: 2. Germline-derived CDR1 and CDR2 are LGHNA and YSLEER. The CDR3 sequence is CASSHWDSEAFF. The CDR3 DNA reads TGCGCCAGCAGCCACTGGGACAGTGAAGCTTTCTTT.

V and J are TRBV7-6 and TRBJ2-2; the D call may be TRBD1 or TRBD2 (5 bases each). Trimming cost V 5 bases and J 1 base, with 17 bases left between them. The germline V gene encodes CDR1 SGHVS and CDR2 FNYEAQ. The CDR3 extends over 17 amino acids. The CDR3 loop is CASSPLWGSGNTGELFF. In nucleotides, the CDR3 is TGTGCCAGCAGCCCACTCTGGGGGAGTGGGAACACCGGGGAGCTGTTTTTT.

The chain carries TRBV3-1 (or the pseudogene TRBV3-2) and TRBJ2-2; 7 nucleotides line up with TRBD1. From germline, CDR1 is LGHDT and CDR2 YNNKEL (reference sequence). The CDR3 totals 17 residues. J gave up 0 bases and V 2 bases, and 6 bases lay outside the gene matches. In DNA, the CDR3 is TGTGCCAGCAGCCAACCCTCGGACAGGACGAACACCGGGGAGCTGTTTTTT. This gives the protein CASSQPSDRTNTGELFF.

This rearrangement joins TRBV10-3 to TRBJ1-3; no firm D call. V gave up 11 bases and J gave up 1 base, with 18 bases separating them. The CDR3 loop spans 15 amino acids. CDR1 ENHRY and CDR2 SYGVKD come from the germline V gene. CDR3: CASNVMASSGNTIYF. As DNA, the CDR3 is TGTGCCTCCAACGTAATGGCTTCGTCTGGAAACACCATATATTTT.

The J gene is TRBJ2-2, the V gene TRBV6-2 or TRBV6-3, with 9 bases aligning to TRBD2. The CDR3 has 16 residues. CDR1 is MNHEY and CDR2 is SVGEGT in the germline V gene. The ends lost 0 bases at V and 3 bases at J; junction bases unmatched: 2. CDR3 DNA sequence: TGTGCCAGCAGTTACTCCCGCGGGGGGGACACCGGGGAGCTGTTTTTT. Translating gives CASSYSRGGDTGELFF.

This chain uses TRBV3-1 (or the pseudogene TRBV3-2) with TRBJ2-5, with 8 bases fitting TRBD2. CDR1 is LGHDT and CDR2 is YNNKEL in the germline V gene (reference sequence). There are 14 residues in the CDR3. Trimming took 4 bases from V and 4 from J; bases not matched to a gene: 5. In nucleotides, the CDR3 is TGTGCCAGCAGCCCGGGGGGGACACGAGAGACCCAGTACTTC. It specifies CASSPGGTRETQYF.

Here the CDR3 reads CASSRPFYEQYF. CDR3 nucleotide sequence: TGTGCCAGCAGCCGACCCTTTTACGAGCAGTACTTC. The chain carries TRBV11-3 and TRBJ2-7; D is unresolved. Trimming left V 5 bases short and J 4 bases short, with 9 bases between. The length of the CDR3 is 12 residues. Germline V gene lookup returns CDR1 SGHNT and CDR2 YENEEA.

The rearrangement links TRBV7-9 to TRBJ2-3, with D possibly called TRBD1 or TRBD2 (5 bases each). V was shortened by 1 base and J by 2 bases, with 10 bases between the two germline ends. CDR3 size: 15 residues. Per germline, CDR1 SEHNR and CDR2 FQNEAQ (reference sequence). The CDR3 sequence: CASSLGGNPTDTQYF. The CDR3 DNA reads TGTGCCAGCAGCTTAGGGGGGAACCCCACAGATACGCAGTATTTT.

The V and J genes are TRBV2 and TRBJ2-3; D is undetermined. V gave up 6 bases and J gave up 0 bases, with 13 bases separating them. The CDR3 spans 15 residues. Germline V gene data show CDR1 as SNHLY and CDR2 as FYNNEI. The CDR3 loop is CASSPQAVSTDTQYF. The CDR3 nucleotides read TGTGCCAGCAGCCCTCAGGCCGTGAGCACAGATACGCAGTATTTT. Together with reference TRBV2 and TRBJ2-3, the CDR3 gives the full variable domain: EPEVTQTPSHQVTQMGQEVILRCVPISNHLYFYWYRQILGQKVEFLVSFYNNEISEKSEIFDDQFSVERPDGSNFTLKIRSTKLEDSAMYFCASSPQAVSTDTQYFGPGTRLTVL.

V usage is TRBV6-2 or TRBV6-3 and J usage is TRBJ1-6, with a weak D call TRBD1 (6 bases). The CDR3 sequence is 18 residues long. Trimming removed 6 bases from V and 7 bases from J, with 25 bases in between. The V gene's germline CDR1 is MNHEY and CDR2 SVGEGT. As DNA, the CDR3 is TGTGCCAGCAGCGGGGGGCGGGGCAGCCCGAACTGGAATTCACCCCTCCACTTT. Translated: CASSGGRGSPNWNSPLHF.

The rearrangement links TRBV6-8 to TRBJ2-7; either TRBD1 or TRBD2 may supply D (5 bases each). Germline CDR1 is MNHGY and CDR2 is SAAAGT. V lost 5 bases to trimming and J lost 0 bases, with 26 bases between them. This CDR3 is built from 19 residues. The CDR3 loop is CASSTPHRDERSSSYEQYF. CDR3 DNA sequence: TGTGCCAGCAGTACGCCACACCGGGACGAGAGATCGAGCTCCTACGAGCAGTACTTC.

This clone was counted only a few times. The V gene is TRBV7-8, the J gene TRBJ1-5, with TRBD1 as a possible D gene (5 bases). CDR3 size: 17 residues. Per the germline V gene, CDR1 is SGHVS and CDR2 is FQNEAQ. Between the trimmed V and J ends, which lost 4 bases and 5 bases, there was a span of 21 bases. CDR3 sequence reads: CASSSASLGPSHQPQHF. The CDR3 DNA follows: TGTGCCAGCAGCTCCGCTTCCCTGGGACCGAGCCATCAGCCCCAGCATTTT.

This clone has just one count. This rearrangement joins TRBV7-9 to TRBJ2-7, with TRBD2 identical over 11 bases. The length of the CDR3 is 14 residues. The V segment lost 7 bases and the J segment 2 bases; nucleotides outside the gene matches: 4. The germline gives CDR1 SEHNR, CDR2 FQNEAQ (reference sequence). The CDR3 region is CASIRSGGAYEQYF. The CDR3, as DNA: TGTGCCAGCATTCGTAGCGGGGGGGCCTACGAGCAGTACTTC. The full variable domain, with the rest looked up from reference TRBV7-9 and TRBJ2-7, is DTGVSQNPRHKITKRGQNVTFRCDPISEHNRLYWYRQTLGQGPEFLTYFQNEAQLEKSRLLSDRFSAERPKGSFSTLEIQRTEQGDSAMYLCASIRSGGAYEQYFGPGTRLTVT.

DNA of the CDR3: TGTGCCAGCAGCCAAGTGACGAGGTCCTACGAGCAGTACTTC. Encoded protein: CASSQVTRSYEQYF. This rearrangement joins TRBV3-1 (or the pseudogene TRBV3-2) to TRBJ2-7; no definite D call. Germline loops: CDR1 LGHDT, CDR2 YNNKEL (reference sequence). The CDR3 extends over 14 amino acids. V gave up 1 base and J gave up 1 base, with 8 bases separating them.

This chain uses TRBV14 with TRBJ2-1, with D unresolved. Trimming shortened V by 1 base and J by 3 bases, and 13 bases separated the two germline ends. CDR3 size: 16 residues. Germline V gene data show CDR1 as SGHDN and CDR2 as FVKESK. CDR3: CASSQAIRPRYNEQFF. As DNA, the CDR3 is TGTGCCAGCAGCCAAGCCATCAGGCCCCGCTACAATGAGCAGTTCTTC. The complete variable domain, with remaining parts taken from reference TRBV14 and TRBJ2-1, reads EAGVTQFPSHSVIEKGQTVTLRCDPISGHDNLYWYRRVMGKEIKFLLHFVKESKQDESGMPNNRFLAERTGGTYSTLKVQPAELEDSGVYFCASSQAIRPRYNEQFFGPGTRLTVL.

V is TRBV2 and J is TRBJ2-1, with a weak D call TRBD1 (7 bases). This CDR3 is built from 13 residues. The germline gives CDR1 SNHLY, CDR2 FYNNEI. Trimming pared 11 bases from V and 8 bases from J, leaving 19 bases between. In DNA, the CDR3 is TGTGCCGGGGGGTCAGGGGGTATGGATGAGCAGTTCTTC. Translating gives CAGGSGGMDEQFF.

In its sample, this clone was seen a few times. The CDR3, as DNA: TGTGCCAGCAGTTTATTTGGGGGGCTGGGTCAGCCCCAGCATTTT. It specifies CASSLFGGLGQPQHF. This chain joins TRBV28 and TRBJ1-5; maybe TRBD1 (6 bases). Germline V CDR1 and CDR2: MDHEN, SYDVKM. The CDR3 is made up of 15 amino acids. V was shortened by 1 base and J by 6 bases, with 13 bases between the two germline ends. The full variable domain, its missing parts supplied by reference TRBV28 and TRBJ1-5, is DVKVTQSSRYLVKRTGEKVFLECVQDMDHENMFWYRQDPGLGLRLIYFSYDVKMKEKGDIPEGYSVSREKKERFSLILESASTNQTSMYLCASSLFGGLGQPQHFGDGTRLSIL.

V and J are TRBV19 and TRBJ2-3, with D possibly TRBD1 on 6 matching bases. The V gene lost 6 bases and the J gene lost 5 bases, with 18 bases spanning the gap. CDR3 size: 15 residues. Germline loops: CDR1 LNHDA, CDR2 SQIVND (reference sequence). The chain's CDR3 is CASRTGTPAGDTQYF. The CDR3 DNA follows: TGTGCCAGTAGAACAGGGACACCTGCGGGAGATACGCAGTATTTT.

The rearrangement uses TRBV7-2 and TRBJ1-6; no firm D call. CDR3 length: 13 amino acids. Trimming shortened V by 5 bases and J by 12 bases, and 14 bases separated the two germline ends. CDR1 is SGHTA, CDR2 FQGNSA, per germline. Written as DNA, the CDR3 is TGTGCCAGCAGCGCGGACGGTCGAGGACCCCTCCACTTT. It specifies CASSADGRGPLHF.

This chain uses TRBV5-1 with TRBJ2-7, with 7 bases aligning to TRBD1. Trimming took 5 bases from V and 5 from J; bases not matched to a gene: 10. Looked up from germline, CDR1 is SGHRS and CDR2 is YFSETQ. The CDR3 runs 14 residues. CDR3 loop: CASRTGIQENEQYF. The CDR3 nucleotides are TGCGCCAGCAGGACAGGGATTCAGGAAAACGAGCAGTACTTC. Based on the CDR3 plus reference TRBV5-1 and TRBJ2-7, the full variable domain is KAGVTQTPRYLIKTRGQQVTLSCSPISGHRSVSWYQQTPGQGLQFLFEYFSETQRNKGNFPGRFSGRQFSNSRSEMNVSTLELGDSALYLCASRTGIQENEQYFGPGTRLTVT.

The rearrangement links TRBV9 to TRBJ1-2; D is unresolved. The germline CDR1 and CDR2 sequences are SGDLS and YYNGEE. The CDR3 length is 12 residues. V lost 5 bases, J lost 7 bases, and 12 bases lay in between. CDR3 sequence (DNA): TGTGCCAGCAGAAGGGTCTCAAGTGGCTACACCTTC. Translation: CASRRVSSGYTF.

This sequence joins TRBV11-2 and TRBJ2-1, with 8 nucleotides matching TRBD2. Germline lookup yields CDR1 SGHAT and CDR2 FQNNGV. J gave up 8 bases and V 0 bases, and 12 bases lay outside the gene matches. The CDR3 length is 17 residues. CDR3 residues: CASSLDSLTGGLYEQFF. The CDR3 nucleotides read TGTGCCAGCAGCTTAGACAGTCTAACGGGGGGGCTTTATGAGCAGTTCTTC.

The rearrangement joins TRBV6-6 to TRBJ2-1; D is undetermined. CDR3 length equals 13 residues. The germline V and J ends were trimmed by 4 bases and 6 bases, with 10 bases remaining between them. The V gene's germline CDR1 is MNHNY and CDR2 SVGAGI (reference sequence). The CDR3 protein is CASSWSRRNEQFF. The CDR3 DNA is TGTGCCAGCAGTTGGAGCAGGCGCAATGAGCAGTTCTTC.

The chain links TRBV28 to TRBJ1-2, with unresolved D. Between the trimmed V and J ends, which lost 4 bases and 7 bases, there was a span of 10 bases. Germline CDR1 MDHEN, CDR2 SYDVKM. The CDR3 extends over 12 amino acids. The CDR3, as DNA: TGTGCCAGCAGTTACTTAAGGGTTGGCTACACCTTC. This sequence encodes CASSYLRVGYTF.

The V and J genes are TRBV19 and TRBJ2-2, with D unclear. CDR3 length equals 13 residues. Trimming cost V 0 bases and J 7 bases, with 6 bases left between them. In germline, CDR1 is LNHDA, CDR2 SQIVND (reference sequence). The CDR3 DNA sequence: TGTGCCAGTAGTATAGAGACGGTCGGGGAGCTGTTTTTT. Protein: CASSIETVGELFF.

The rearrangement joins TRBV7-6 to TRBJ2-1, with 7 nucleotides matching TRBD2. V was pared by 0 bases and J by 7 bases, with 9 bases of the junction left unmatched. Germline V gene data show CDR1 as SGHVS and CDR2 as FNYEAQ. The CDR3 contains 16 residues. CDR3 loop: CASSLAPAGSRNEQFF. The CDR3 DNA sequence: TGTGCCAGCAGCTTAGCGCCAGCGGGGAGTCGGAATGAGCAGTTCTTC. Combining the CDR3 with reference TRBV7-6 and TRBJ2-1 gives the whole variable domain GAGVSQSPRYKVTKRGQDVALRCDPISGHVSLYWYRQALGQGPEFLTYFNYEAQQDKSGLPNDRFSAERPEGSISTLTIQRTEQRDSAMYRCASSLAPAGSRNEQFFGPGTRLTVL.

The CDR3 bases are TGTGCCAGCAGCAAACTAGGACTGGTAAAGGAGCCCCAGCATTTT. This translates into CASSKLGLVKEPQHF. The J gene is TRBJ1-5, the V gene TRBV21-1. TRBV21-1 represents a pseudogene. The CDR3 is made up of 15 amino acids.